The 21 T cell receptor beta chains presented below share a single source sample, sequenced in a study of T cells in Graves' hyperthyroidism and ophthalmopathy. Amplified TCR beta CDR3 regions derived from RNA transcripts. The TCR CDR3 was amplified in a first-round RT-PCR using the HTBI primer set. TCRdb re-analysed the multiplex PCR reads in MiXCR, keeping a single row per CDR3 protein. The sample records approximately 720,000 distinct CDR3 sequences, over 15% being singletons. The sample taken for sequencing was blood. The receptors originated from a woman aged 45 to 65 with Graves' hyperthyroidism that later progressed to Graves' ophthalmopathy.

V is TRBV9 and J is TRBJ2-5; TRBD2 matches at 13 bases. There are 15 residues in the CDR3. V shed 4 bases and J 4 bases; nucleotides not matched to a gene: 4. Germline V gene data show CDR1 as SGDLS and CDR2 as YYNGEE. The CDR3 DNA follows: TGTGCCAGCAGCTCAAGGACTAGCGGGGGAGAGACCCAGTACTTC. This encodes CASSSRTSGGETQYF.

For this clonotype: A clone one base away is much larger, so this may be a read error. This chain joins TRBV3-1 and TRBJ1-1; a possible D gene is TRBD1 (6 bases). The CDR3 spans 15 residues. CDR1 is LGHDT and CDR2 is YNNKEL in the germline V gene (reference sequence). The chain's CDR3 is CASSQPETGNTGAFF. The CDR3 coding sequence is TGTGCCAGCAGCCAACCAGAGACAGGTAACACTGGAGCTTTCTTT.

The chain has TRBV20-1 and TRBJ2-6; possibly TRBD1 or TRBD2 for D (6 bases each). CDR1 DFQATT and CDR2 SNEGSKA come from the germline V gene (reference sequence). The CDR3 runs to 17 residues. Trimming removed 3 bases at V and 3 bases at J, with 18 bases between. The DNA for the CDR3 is TGCAGTGCTAGTTCCTTCGTTGGGGGGCGTGGGGCCAACGTCCTGACTTTC. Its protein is CSASSFVGGRGANVLTF.

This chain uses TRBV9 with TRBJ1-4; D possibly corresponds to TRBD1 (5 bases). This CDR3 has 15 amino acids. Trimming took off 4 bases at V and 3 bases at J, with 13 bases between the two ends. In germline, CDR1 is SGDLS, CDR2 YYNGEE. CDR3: CASSPWDVSNEKLFF. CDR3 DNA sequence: TGTGCCAGCAGCCCTTGGGACGTTTCTAATGAAAAACTGTTTTTT.

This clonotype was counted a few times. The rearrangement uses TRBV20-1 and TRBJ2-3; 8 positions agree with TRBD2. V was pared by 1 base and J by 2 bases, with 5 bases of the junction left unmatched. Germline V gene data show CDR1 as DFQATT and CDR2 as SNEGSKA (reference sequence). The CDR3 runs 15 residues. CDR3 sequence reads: CSARGVRGVTDTQYF. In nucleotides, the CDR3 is TGCAGTGCTAGAGGGGTGCGGGGGGTCACAGATACGCAGTATTTT.

The DNA for the CDR3 is TGTGCCAGCAGCCCTTTAAACAGGGGGCAGGTTTCACCCCTCCACTTT. This gives the protein CASSPLNRGQVSPLHF. J is TRBJ1-6 and V is TRBV14; 9 nucleotides match TRBD1. The CDR3 extends over 16 amino acids. The V gene's germline CDR1 is SGHDN and CDR2 FVKESK. Germline trimming cut 4 bases from V and 9 bases from J; bases unmatched to any gene: 10.

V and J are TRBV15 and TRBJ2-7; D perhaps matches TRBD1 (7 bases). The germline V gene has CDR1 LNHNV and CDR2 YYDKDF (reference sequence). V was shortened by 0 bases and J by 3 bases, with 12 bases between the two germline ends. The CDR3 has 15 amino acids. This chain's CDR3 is CATSRDAGQIYEQYF. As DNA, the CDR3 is TGTGCCACCAGCAGAGATGCGGGACAGATCTACGAGCAGTACTTC.

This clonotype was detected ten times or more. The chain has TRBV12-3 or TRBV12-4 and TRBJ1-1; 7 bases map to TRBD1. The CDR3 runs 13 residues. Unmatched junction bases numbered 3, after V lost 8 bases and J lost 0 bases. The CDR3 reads CASRTGMNTEAFF. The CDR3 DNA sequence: TGTGCCAGCCGGACAGGCATGAACACTGAAGCTTTCTTT.

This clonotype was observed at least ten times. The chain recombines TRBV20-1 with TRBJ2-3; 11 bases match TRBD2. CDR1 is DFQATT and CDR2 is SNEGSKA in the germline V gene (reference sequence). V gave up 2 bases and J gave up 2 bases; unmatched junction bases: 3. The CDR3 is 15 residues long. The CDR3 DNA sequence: TGCAGTGCTAGAACTAGCGGGGGACACACAGATACGCAGTATTTT. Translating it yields CSARTSGGHTDTQYF.

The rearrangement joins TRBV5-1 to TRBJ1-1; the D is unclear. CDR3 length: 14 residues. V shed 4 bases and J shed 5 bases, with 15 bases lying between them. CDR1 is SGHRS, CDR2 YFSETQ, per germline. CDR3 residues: CASSDTTAGTEAFF. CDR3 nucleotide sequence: TGCGCCAGCAGCGATACGACGGCCGGGACTGAAGCTTTCTTT. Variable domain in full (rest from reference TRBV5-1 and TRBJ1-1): KAGVTQTPRYLIKTRGQQVTLSCSPISGHRSVSWYQQTPGQGLQFLFEYFSETQRNKGNFPGRFSGRQFSNSRSEMNVSTLELGDSALYLCASSDTTAGTEAFFGQGTRLTVV.

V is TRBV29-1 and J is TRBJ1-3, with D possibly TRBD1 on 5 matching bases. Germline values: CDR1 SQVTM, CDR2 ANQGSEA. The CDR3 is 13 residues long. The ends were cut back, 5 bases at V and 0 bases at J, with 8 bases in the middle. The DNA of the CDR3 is TGCAGCGTTAAAGGGGACTCTGGAAACACCATATATTTT. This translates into CSVKGDSGNTIYF.

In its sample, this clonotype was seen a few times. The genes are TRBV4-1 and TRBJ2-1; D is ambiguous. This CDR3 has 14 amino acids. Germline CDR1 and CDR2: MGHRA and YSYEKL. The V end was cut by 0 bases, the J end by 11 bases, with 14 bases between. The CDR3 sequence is CASSQEGSTWQQFF. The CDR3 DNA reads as TGCGCCAGCAGCCAAGAGGGTAGCACCTGGCAGCAGTTCTTC.

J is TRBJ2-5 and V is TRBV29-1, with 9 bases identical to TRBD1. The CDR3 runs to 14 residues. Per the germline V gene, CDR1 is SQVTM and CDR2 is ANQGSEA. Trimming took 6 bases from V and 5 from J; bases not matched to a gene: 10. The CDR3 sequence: CSVLKQGAIETQYF. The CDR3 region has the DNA TGCAGCGTACTAAAACAGGGGGCGATCGAGACCCAGTACTTC. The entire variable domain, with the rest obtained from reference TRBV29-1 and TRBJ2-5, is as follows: SAVISQKPSRDICQRGTSLTIQCQVDSQVTMMFWYRQQPGQSLTLIATANQGSEATYESGFVIDKFPISRPNLTFSTLTVSNMSPEDSSIYLCSVLKQGAIETQYFGPGTRLLVL.

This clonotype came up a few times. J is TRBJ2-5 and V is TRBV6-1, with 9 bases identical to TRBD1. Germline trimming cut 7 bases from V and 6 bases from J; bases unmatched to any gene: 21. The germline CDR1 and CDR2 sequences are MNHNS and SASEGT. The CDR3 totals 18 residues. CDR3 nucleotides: TGTGCCAGCACCGGTCCCGGGACAGGGAAACTAATCCTACAGACCCAGTACTTC. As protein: CASTGPGTGKLILQTQYF.

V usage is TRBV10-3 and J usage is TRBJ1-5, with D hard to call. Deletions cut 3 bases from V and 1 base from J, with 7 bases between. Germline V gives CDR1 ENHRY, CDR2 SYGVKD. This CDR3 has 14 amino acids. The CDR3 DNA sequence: TGTGCCATCAGTGAAGCCCAGAGCAATCAGCCCCAGCATTTT. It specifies CAISEAQSNQPQHF.

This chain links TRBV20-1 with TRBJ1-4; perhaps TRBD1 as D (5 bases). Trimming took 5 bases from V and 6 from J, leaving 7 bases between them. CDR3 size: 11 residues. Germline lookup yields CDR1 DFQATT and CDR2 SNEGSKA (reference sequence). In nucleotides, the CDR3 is TGCAGTGCTTTGGGACATGAAAAACTGTTTTTT. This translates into CSALGHEKLFF.

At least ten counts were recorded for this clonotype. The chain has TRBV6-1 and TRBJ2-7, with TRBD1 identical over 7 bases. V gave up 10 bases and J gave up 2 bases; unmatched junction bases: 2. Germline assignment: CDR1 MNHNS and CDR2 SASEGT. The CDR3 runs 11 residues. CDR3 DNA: TGTGCCACCGGGACAGCCTACGAGCAGTACTTC. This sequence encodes CATGTAYEQYF.

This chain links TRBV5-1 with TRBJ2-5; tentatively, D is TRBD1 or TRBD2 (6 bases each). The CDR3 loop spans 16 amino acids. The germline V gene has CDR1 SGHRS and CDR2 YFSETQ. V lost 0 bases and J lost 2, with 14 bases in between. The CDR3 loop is CASSLGGAPGQETQYF. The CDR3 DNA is TGCGCCAGCAGCTTGGGGGGGGCGCCGGGTCAAGAGACCCAGTACTTC.

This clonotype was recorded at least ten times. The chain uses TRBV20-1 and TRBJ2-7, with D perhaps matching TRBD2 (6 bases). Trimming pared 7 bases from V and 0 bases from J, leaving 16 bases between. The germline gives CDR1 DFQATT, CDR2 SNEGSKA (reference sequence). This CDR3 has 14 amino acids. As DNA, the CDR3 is TGCAGTGTCCGGCCGGGCGGGGCCTCCTACGAGCAGTACTTC. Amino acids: CSVRPGGASYEQYF.

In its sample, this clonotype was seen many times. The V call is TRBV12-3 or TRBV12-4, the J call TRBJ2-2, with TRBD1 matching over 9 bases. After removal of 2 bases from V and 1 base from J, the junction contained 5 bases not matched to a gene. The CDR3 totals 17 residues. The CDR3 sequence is CASSLPWTGVNTGELFF. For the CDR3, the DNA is TGTGCCAGCAGTTTACCCTGGACAGGGGTGAACACCGGGGAGCTGTTTTTT.

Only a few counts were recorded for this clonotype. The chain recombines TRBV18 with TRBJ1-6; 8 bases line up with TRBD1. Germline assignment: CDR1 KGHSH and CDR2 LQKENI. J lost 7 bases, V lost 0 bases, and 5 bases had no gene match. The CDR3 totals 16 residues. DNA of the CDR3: TGTGCCAGCTCACCACCAGGGACAGGCCGCAATTCACCCCTCCACTTT. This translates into CASSPPGTGRNSPLHF.